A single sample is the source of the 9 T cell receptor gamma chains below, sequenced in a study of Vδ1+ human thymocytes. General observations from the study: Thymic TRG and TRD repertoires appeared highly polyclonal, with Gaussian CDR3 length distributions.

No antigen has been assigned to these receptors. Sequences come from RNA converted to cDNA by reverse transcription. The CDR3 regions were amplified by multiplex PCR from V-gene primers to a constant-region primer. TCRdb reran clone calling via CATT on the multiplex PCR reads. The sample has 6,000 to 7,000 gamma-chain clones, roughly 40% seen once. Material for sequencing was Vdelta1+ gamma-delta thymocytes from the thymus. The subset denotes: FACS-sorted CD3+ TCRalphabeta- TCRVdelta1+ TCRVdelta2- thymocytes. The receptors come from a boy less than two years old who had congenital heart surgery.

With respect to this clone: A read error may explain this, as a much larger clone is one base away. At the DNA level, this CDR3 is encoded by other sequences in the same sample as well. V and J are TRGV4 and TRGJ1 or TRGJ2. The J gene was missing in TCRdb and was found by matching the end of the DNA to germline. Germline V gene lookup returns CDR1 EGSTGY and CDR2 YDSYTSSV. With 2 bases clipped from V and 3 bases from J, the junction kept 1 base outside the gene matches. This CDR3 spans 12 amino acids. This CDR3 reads CATWDVYYKKLF. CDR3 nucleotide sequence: TGTGCCACCTGGGATGTTTATTATAAGAAACTCTTT.

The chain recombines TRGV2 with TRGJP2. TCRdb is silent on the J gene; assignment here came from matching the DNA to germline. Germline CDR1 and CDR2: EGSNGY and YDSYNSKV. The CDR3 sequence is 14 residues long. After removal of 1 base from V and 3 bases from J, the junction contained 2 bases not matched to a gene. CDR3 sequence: CATWDGCSDWIKTF. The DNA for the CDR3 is TGTGCCACCTGGGACGGATGTAGTGATTGGATCAAGACGTTT.

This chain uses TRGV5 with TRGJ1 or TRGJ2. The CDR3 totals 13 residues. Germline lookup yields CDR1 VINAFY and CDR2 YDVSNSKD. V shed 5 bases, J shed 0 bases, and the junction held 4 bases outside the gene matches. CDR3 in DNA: TGTGCCACCTGGGGGGCGAATTATTATAAGAAACTCTTT. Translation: CATWGANYYKKLF.

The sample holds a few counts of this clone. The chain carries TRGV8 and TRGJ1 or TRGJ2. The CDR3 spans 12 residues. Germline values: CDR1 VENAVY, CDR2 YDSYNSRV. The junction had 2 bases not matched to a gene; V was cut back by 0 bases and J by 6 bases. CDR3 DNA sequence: TGTGCCACCTGGGATAGGCTTTATAAGAAACTCTTT. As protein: CATWDRLYKKLF.

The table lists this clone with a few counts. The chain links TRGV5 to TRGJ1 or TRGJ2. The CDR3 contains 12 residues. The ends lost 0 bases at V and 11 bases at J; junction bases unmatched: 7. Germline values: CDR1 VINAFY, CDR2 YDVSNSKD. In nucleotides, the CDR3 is TGTGCCACCTGGGACAGGCACTTCGAGAAACTCTTT. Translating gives CATWDRHFEKLF.

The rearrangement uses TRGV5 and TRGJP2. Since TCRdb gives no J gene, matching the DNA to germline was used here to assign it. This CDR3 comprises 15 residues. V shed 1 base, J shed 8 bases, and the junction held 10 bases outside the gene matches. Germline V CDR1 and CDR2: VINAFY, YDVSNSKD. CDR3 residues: CATWDRKGGDWIKTF. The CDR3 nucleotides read TGTGCCACCTGGGACAGAAAAGGGGGCGATTGGATCAAGACGTTT.

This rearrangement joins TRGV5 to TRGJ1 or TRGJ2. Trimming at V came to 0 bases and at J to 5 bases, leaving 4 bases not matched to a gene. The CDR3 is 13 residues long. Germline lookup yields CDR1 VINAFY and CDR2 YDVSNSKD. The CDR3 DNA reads TGTGCCACCTGGGACAGGCGTCATTATAAGAAACTCTTT. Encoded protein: CATWDRRHYKKLF.

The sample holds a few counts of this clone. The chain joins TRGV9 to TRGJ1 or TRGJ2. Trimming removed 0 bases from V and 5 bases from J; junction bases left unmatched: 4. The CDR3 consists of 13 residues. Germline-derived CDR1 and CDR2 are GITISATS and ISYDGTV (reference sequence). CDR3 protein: CALWEVWDYKKLF. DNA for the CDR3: TGTGCCTTGTGGGAGGTGTGGGATTATAAGAAACTCTTT.

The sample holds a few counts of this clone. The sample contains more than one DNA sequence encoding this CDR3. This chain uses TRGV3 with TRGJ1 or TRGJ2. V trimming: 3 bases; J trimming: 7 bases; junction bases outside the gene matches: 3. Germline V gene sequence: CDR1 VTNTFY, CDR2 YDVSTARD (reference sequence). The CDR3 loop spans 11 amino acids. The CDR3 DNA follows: TGTGCCACCTGGGACCGCTATAAGAAACTCTTT. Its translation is CATWDRYKKLF.